These 13 T cell receptor beta chains were all obtained from the same sample, sequenced in a study of cytomegalovirus exposure and HLA in healthy donors. The PCR had 60 Vbeta and 13 Jbeta primers. Sequencing was performed with immunoSEQ multiplex PCR; in TCRdb, only in-frame clones are kept and a portion is missing. The data show 65,000 to 85,000 clones, 65% to 70% seen once. The specimen was PBMCs. The receptor set was obtained from a woman in her twenties or thirties in good health and CMV-seronegative.

V and J are TRBV21-1 and TRBJ2-3; the table gives TRBD1 as D, unverified against the DNA. TRBV21-1 constitutes a pseudogene. The CDR3 sequence is 16 residues long. Here the CDR3 reads CASSIHPPGETDTQYF. The CDR3 nucleotides are TGTGCCAGCAGCATACACCCGCCAGGGGAAACAGATACGCAGTATTTT.

This clone was picked up a small number of times. The chain employs TRBV30 and TRBJ2-5, with a tentative D call TRBD1 (6 bases). Germline V gene data show CDR1 as GTSNPN and CDR2 as SVGIG (reference sequence). This CDR3 contains 12 residues. The ends were cut back, 5 bases at V and 2 bases at J, with 9 bases in the middle. The CDR3 coding sequence is TGTGCCTGGGGACAGAATCAAGAGACCCAGTACTTC. Its translation: CAWGQNQETQYF.

J is TRBJ2-1 and V is TRBV11-1; D gene ambiguous. Trimming stripped 2 bases from V and 10 bases from J, with 6 bases between. The CDR3 covers 11 residues. Germline values: CDR1 SGHAT, CDR2 FQDESV (reference sequence). As DNA, the CDR3 is TGTGCCAGCAGCTTACGCAGGGAGCAGTTCTTC. Translated, it gives CASSLRREQFF.

This rearrangement joins TRBV2 to TRBJ2-5; the match to TRBD2 covers 7 bases. CDR3 size: 15 residues. Germline trimming cut 4 bases from V and 2 bases from J; bases unmatched to any gene: 7. CDR1 and CDR2 (germline): SNHLY, FYNNEI. Here the CDR3 reads CASSVMGGGQETQYF. CDR3 nucleotide sequence: TGTGCCAGCAGTGTAATGGGGGGGGGACAAGAGACCCAGTACTTC.

The chain joins TRBV28 to TRBJ2-7; no reliable D call. The V gene's germline CDR1 is MDHEN and CDR2 SYDVKM. V lost 2 bases, J lost 5 bases, and 7 bases lay in between. This CDR3 is 12 amino acids long. CDR3 nucleotides: TGTGCCAGCAGTTTAGTTGCTAACGAGCAGTACTTC. Protein: CASSLVANEQYF.

V and J are TRBV2 and TRBJ2-2; tentatively, D is TRBD1 (6 bases). Looked up from germline, CDR1 is SNHLY and CDR2 is FYNNEI. The ends were cut back, 6 bases at V and 6 bases at J, with 14 bases in the middle. The CDR3 is 14 residues long. In DNA, the CDR3 is TGTGCCAGCAGGGCTCAGGGGATGGCCGGGGAGCTGTTTTTT. Protein: CASRAQGMAGELFF.

This clone was detected only a few times. V is TRBV6-6 and J is TRBJ1-1, with 7 bases fitting TRBD1. The germline V gene has CDR1 MNHNY and CDR2 SVGAGI (reference sequence). Unmatched junction bases numbered 12, after V lost 11 bases and J lost 0 bases. The CDR3 has 15 residues. CDR3: CAQPDRSHMNTEAFF. The CDR3 region has the DNA TGTGCCCAACCGGACAGGAGCCACATGAACACTGAAGCTTTCTTT.

V is TRBV6-6 and J is TRBJ2-5, with a possible D match to TRBD2 (5 bases). The length of the CDR3 is 14 residues. CDR1 and CDR2 from the germline V gene are MNHNY and SVGAGI (reference sequence). V dropped 2 bases and J dropped 4 bases, with 11 bases sitting between them. CDR3 amino acids: CASSYLLDGETQYF. The CDR3 region has the DNA TGTGCCAGCAGTTACCTACTAGACGGAGAGACCCAGTACTTC.

This clone occurred a few times. This chain links TRBV6-5 with TRBJ2-7, with D possibly TRBD1 on 6 matching bases. The V and J ends lost 4 bases and 0 bases respectively, with 13 bases between them. Germline CDR1 MNHEY, CDR2 SVGAGI. The CDR3 totals 15 residues. Here the CDR3 reads CASSFDRLSSYEQYF. The CDR3 DNA follows: TGTGCCAGCAGTTTCGACAGGTTGAGCTCCTACGAGCAGTACTTC.

A few counts support this clone. J is TRBJ1-2 and V is TRBV7-2, with 8 nucleotides matching TRBD1. This CDR3 is 13 amino acids long. Germline V gene lookup returns CDR1 SGHTA and CDR2 FQGNSA. V was pared by 6 bases and J by 4 bases, with 4 bases of the junction left unmatched. The CDR3 reads CASRPTGVYGYTF. CDR3 nucleotide sequence: TGTGCCAGCAGGCCGACAGGGGTCTATGGCTACACCTTC.

This chain joins TRBV5-1 and TRBJ2-2; a possible D gene is TRBD1 (5 bases). This CDR3 contains 15 residues. Between the trimmed V and J ends, which lost 0 bases and 5 bases, there was a span of 11 bases. The V gene's germline CDR1 is SGHRS and CDR2 YFSETQ. This chain's CDR3 is CASSLGQGWTGELFF. CDR3 nucleotide sequence: TGCGCCAGCAGCTTGGGCCAGGGATGGACCGGGGAGCTGTTTTTT.

The table lists this clone with a few counts. The genes are TRBV6-6 and TRBJ1-5, with 7 bases fitting TRBD1. The CDR3 sequence is 14 residues long. Trimming removed 8 bases from V and 3 bases from J; junction bases left unmatched: 7. CDR1 MNHNY and CDR2 SVGAGI come from the germline V gene (reference sequence). CDR3 bases: TGTGCCAGCCGAGTGGGACAGAACAATCAGCCCCAGCATTTT. Protein product: CASRVGQNNQPQHF.

CDR3 coding DNA: TGCGCCAGCAGCTCCGGGACAGTAGGAAACACCATATATTTT. Its protein product is CASSSGTVGNTIYF. V is TRBV5-1 and J is TRBJ1-3, with TRBD1 matching over 7 bases. Trimming took 3 bases from V and 4 from J; bases not matched to a gene: 4. Germline V CDR1 and CDR2: SGHRS, YFSETQ. The CDR3 has 14 residues.